Listed below are T cell receptor beta chains from one sample, sequenced in a study of T cell responses to AZD1222 COVID-19 vaccine. Measured with immunoSEQ multiplex PCR; TCRdb has only the in-frame clones, and not every one. In the table there are about 170,000 clones, around 91% of which are singletons. The sample consisted of peripheral blood, taken on day 0 of AZD1222 vaccination. The receptors shown here come from an adult in good health. Both conserved end residues are part of each CDR3. The order of the fields is CDR3 length, D gene, J gene, clone size, V gene, CDR3 DNA, CDR3 protein. A D gene is named only where the DNA matches it firmly. Only some rows state a clone size, as once, few, many or a class for expanded clones.

length: 14; D: -; J: TRBJ2-5; size: -; V: TRBV27; DNA: TGTGCCAGCAGTTTAGGGGGGGCGAGAGAGACCCAGTACTTC; CDR3: CASSLGGARETQYF
length: 12; D: -; J: TRBJ1-1; size: -; V: TRBV6-1; DNA: TGTGCCAGCAGTGAATTTAGAGTTCAGGGTTTCTTT; CDR3: CASSEFRVQGFF
length: 15; D: -; J: TRBJ1-4; size: few; V: TRBV5-6; DNA: TGTGCCAGCAGCTCTCAGACCGATACATATGAAAAACTGTTTTTT; CDR3: CASSSQTDTYEKLFF
length: 13; D: -; J: TRBJ1-3; size: -; V: TRBV7-6; DNA: TGTGCCAGCAGCTCCTCCGTGGGAAACACCATATATTTT; CDR3: CASSSSVGNTIYF
length: 15; D: TRBD2; J: TRBJ2-1; size: -; V: TRBV24-1; DNA: TGTGCCACCCTCCAAGGCGGGGGGGATAACAATGAGCAGTTCTTC; CDR3: CATLQGGGDNNEQFF
length: 13; D: -; J: TRBJ2-1; size: -; V: TRBV19; DNA: TGTGCCAGTACAGGGCGAACCTACAATGAGCAGTTCTTC; CDR3: CASTGRTYNEQFF
length: 12; D: -; J: TRBJ2-1; size: -; V: TRBV27; DNA: TGTGCCAGTTTTGAGTCCTACAATGAGCAGTTCTTC; CDR3: CASFESYNEQFF
length: 15; D: TRBD2; J: TRBJ2-3; size: -; V: TRBV5-5; DNA: TGTGCCAGCAGCTCACTTTCCGGGGGGGCAGATACGCAGTATTTT; CDR3: CASSSLSGGADTQYF
length: 15; D: -; J: TRBJ2-7; size: -; V: TRBV5-4; DNA: TGTGCCAGCAGCTTTCCAGGTACCTGGGGGAGCGAGCAGTACTTC; CDR3: CASSFPGTWGSEQYF
length: 15; D: -; J: TRBJ1-5; size: -; V: TRBV4-3; DNA: TGCGCCAGCAGCCAAGAGCGACAGCCAAATCAGCCCCAGCATTTT; CDR3: CASSQERQPNQPQHF
length: 14; D: -; J: TRBJ2-3; size: -; V: TRBV6-5; DNA: TGTGCCAGCAGTTACGCTGACAACACAGATACGCAGTATTTT; CDR3: CASSYADNTDTQYF
length: 15; D: TRBD1; J: TRBJ1-4; size: -; V: TRBV28; DNA: TGTGCCAGCAATCCAGGGGGGGCAGGGAATGAAAAACTGTTTTTT; CDR3: CASNPGGAGNEKLFF
length: 15; D: -; J: TRBJ2-7; size: -; V: TRBV7-8; DNA: TGTGCCAGCAGCTTAGATGAACACTTCTCCTACGAGCAGTACTTC; CDR3: CASSLDEHFSYEQYF
length: 13; D: -; J: TRBJ1-6; size: -; V: TRBV6-4; DNA: TGTGCCAGCAGGCGGGACTATAATTCACCCCTCCACTTT; CDR3: CASRRDYNSPLHF
length: 15; D: -; J: TRBJ1-1; size: -; V: TRBV7-9; DNA: TGTGCCAGCAGCTTAGGTGCGTCTGGGAACACTGAAGCTTTCTTT; CDR3: CASSLGASGNTEAFF
length: 16; D: -; J: TRBJ2-2; size: -; V: TRBV2; DNA: TGTGCCAGCAGTGAAGGGGGGACCGGCAGGTCCGGGGAGCTGTTTTTT; CDR3: CASSEGGTGRSGELFF
length: 19; D: TRBD1; J: TRBJ1-3; size: once; V: TRBV9; DNA: TGTGCCAGCAGCGGTCGTGGGACAGGGGCTGCGAGCTCTGGAAACACCATATATTTT; CDR3: CASSGRGTGAASSGNTIYF
length: 15; D: -; J: TRBJ2-3; size: -; V: TRBV7-2; DNA: TGTGCCAGCAGCTCGCCAGGACGGGGCACAGATACGCAGTATTTT; CDR3: CASSSPGRGTDTQYF
length: 16; D: -; J: TRBJ1-3; size: -; V: TRBV9; DNA: TGTGCCAGCAGCGTATTGTGGACTCGGGAGGGAAACACCATATATTTT; CDR3: CASSVLWTREGNTIYF
length: 15; D: -; J: TRBJ1-4; size: -; V: TRBV4-2; DNA: TGTGCCAGCAGCCCAGTAGGGACGGGGAATGAAAAACTGTTTTTT; CDR3: CASSPVGTGNEKLFF
length: 16; D: TRBD2; J: TRBJ2-1; size: -; V: TRBV28; DNA: TGTGCCAGCAGTATTCCTTCGGGCGGGGGGATAAATGAGCAGTTCTTC; CDR3: CASSIPSGGGINEQFF
length: 15; D: TRBD1; J: TRBJ2-3; size: -; V: TRBV11-2; DNA: TGTGCCAGCAGCTTAGGGACAGGCAACACAGATACGCAGTATTTT; CDR3: CASSLGTGNTDTQYF
length: 14; D: TRBD2; J: TRBJ2-7; size: -; V: TRBV6-5; DNA: TGTGCCAGCAGTTACTCGGGACCGGGAGGCGAGCAGTACTTC; CDR3: CASSYSGPGGEQYF
length: 13; D: TRBD1; J: TRBJ1-5; size: -; V: TRBV6-5; DNA: TGTGCCAGCACCGAAACAGGGGCTCAGCCCCAGCATTTT; CDR3: CASTETGAQPQHF
length: 14; D: TRBD1; J: TRBJ2-1; size: once; V: TRBV6-1; DNA: TGTGCCAGCAGTGAGCGGGACAGGGTTGATGAGCAGTTCTTC; CDR3: CASSERDRVDEQFF
length: 15; D: -; J: TRBJ2-7; size: -; V: TRBV5-1; DNA: TGCGCCAGCAGCTTGGGTCCACCAACTACCTACGAGCAGTACTTC; CDR3: CASSLGPPTTYEQYF
length: 17; D: TRBD1; J: TRBJ1-1; size: once; V: TRBV4-2; DNA: TGTGCCAGCAGCCACTGGACCTCAGGGGGTAAAGTCCCTGAAGCTTTCTTT; CDR3: CASSHWTSGGKVPEAFF
length: 14; D: -; J: TRBJ1-2; size: -; V: TRBV7-8; DNA: TGTGCCAGCAGCTTAGTTTGGGGCAACTATGGCTACACCTTC; CDR3: CASSLVWGNYGYTF
length: 13; D: -; J: TRBJ1-1; size: once; V: TRBV6-4; DNA: TGTGCCAGCAGTGACTCCCGACAGGCTAGGGCTTTCTTT; CDR3: CASSDSRQARAFF
length: 12; D: -; J: TRBJ1-5; size: -; V: TRBV29-1; DNA: TGCAGCGCGCGGGCGGGCGGTCAGCCCCAGCATTTT; CDR3: CSARAGGQPQHF
length: 13; D: TRBD1; J: TRBJ2-7; size: -; V: TRBV6-2/TRBV6-3; DNA: TGTGCCAGCAGTCCCGACAGGGATTACGAGCAGTACTTC; CDR3: CASSPDRDYEQYF
length: 17; D: -; J: TRBJ2-1; size: -; V: TRBV27; DNA: TGTGCCAGCAGTTCCGGGACCTACTATTCCTCTTACAATGAGCAGTTCTTC; CDR3: CASSSGTYYSSYNEQFF
length: 16; D: -; J: TRBJ2-7; size: -; V: TRBV5-6; DNA: TGTGCCAGCAGCTTGGGGGTCCCCTCTGTAGTCTACGAGCAGTACTTC; CDR3: CASSLGVPSVVYEQYF
length: 13; D: -; J: TRBJ1-1; size: -; V: TRBV10-3; DNA: TGTGCCATCAGTGAAAGGGGGGACACTGAAGCTTTCTTT; CDR3: CAISERGDTEAFF
length: 18; D: TRBD1; J: TRBJ2-7; size: -; V: TRBV7-2; DNA: TGTGCCAGCAGCTTATCCCGACAAACCGGGACAGGAACCTACGAGCAGTACTTC; CDR3: CASSLSRQTGTGTYEQYF
length: 15; D: TRBD2; J: TRBJ2-3; size: -; V: TRBV6-5; DNA: TGTGCCAGCAGTTACGGAGCGGGGGTTACAGATACGCAGTATTTT; CDR3: CASSYGAGVTDTQYF
length: 14; D: TRBD2; J: TRBJ2-1; size: -; V: TRBV11-3; DNA: TGTGCCAGCAGCCCCGCGGGACTAGCTTTTGAGCAGTTCTTC; CDR3: CASSPAGLAFEQFF
length: 14; D: -; J: TRBJ1-2; size: -; V: TRBV6-5; DNA: TGTGCCAGCAGTCCCGCCGGGACCGACTATGGCTACACCTTC; CDR3: CASSPAGTDYGYTF
length: 13; D: TRBD1; J: TRBJ2-5; size: -; V: TRBV6-2/TRBV6-3; DNA: TGTGCCAGCAGTGGACAGGGAGTGGAGACCCAGTACTTC; CDR3: CASSGQGVETQYF
length: 15; D: TRBD1; J: TRBJ1-1; size: -; V: TRBV20-1; DNA: TGCAGTGCTAGTCACAGGGGAGGAGGAAACACTGAAGCTTTCTTT; CDR3: CSASHRGGGNTEAFF
length: 15; D: -; J: TRBJ1-4; size: -; V: TRBV25-1; DNA: TGTGCCAGCAGTGCCGGGGGAGCTGCGAATGAAAAACTGTTTTTT; CDR3: CASSAGGAANEKLFF
length: 16; D: -; J: TRBJ2-2; size: -; V: TRBV6-2/TRBV6-3; DNA: TGTGCCAGCAGTTACTCAGAGGGGGTGGGGACCGGGGAGCTGTTTTTT; CDR3: CASSYSEGVGTGELFF
length: 16; D: TRBD2; J: TRBJ2-3; size: -; V: TRBV4-3; DNA: TGCGCCAGCAGCCCCGACCGGCGGGGGGGCACCGATACGCAGTATTTT; CDR3: CASSPDRRGGTDTQYF
length: 11; D: -; J: TRBJ1-5; size: -; V: TRBV2; DNA: TGTGCCAGTGGAGGGAAGGCGCCTTTGGATTTT; CDR3: CASGGKAPLDF